Listed below are T cell receptor beta chains from one sample, sequenced in a study of patients and donors after allogeneic stem cell transplantation. A single record per CDR3 protein comes from TCRdb applying MiXCR to the RT-PCR reads. The sample shows approximately 150,000 distinct CDR3 sequences, roughly 35% of them seen only once. Source material: blood, either unsorted or a sorted T cell fraction (not recorded which). Every receptor here comes from a human donor who was either an allogeneic HSCT recipient or a stem cell or donor lymphocyte infusion donor (not recorded which). It is not recorded whose cells these are; they may come from a transplant donor. CDR3s include the opening cysteine and the closing phenylalanine or tryptophan. The D gene is left open where the match is weak. Not all rows give a size; the values are once, few, many and, for expanded clones, a class.

D: TRBD1; size: NA; J: TRBJ1-6; V: TRBV6-6; DNA: TGTGCCAGCAGGGGACAGGGCTCCTATAATTCACCCCTCCACTTT; CDR3: CASRGQGSYNSPLHF
D: NA; size: once; J: TRBJ2-7; V: TRBV5-1; DNA: TGCGCCAGCAGCTTAGGGCAGGTAAACTACGAGCAGTACTTC; CDR3: CASSLGQVNYEQYF
D: TRBD2; size: few; J: TRBJ2-3; V: TRBV27; DNA: TGTGCCAGCAGCTCTCTCCGGGGACTACTAGATACGCAGTATTTT; CDR3: CASSSLRGLLDTQYF
D: NA; size: few; J: TRBJ2-3; V: TRBV6-2/TRBV6-3; DNA: TGTGCCAGCAGCCGCGTCGTTAGGGGAGATACGCAGTATTTT; CDR3: CASSRVVRGDTQYF
D: NA; size: few; J: TRBJ2-1; V: TRBV12-3/TRBV12-4; DNA: TGTGCCAGCACCCCGGTCGGGGCCAATGAGCAGTTCTTC; CDR3: CASTPVGANEQFF
D: TRBD1; size: NA; J: TRBJ2-3; V: TRBV5-5; DNA: TGTGCCAGCAGCTTTAGGGGACAGGCAAGCACAGATACGCAGTATTTT; CDR3: CASSFRGQASTDTQYF
D: NA; size: few; J: TRBJ1-5; V: TRBV27; DNA: TGTGCCAGCAGTCCCTTGGCCCCACGGAATAGCAATCAGCCCCAGCATTTT; CDR3: CASSPLAPRNSNQPQHF
D: NA; size: NA; J: TRBJ1-1; V: TRBV7-8; DNA: TGTGCCAGCAGCTTAAGTGGGCTGTCGAACACTGAAGCTTTCTTT; CDR3: CASSLSGLSNTEAFF
D: NA; size: few; J: TRBJ1-1; V: TRBV6-2/TRBV6-3; DNA: TGTGCCAGCATAGGGGTCGTGGACACTGAAGCTTTCTTT; CDR3: CASIGVVDTEAFF
D: NA; size: NA; J: TRBJ2-1; V: TRBV5-1; DNA: TGCGCCAGCAGCCAGGACTTCCCCCGGAGCAATGAGCAGTTCTTC; CDR3: CASSQDFPRSNEQFF
D: TRBD1; size: few; J: TRBJ1-5; V: TRBV4-2; DNA: TGTGCCAGCAGCCAAGAAAGGCAGGGGGCAGGTCAGCCCCAGCATTTT; CDR3: CASSQERQGAGQPQHF
D: NA; size: few; J: TRBJ2-3; V: TRBV7-3; DNA: TGTGCCAGCAGCAGAGGAGGGGGCCAAGGATCCGATACGCAGTATTTT; CDR3: CASSRGGGQGSDTQYF
D: NA; size: NA; J: TRBJ1-6; V: TRBV20-1; DNA: TGCAGTGCTAGAGTCGGGGCAGGCCGTAATTCACCCCTCCACTTT; CDR3: CSARVGAGRNSPLHF
D: TRBD1; size: NA; J: TRBJ1-1; V: TRBV10-3; DNA: TGTGCCATCAGTCAGACAGGGGCTACCGCTGAAGCTTTCTTT; CDR3: CAISQTGATAEAFF
D: NA; size: NA; J: TRBJ2-3; V: TRBV20-1; DNA: TGCAGTGCCCTCACCACAGATACGCAGTATTTT; CDR3: CSALTTDTQYF
D: TRBD1; size: few; J: TRBJ1-1; V: TRBV12-3/TRBV12-4; DNA: TGTGCCAGCAGTTTTTGGGGACAGGGTGAAGCTTTCTTT; CDR3: CASSFWGQGEAFF
D: NA; size: many; J: TRBJ1-2; V: TRBV25-1; DNA: TGTGCCAGCAGAGACCTCGGCGCAGGGACCGGTGGCTACACCTTC; CDR3: CASRDLGAGTGGYTF
D: NA; size: NA; J: TRBJ2-6; V: TRBV12-3/TRBV12-4; DNA: TGTGCCAGCAGCTTCCCAACAGGGATCACTGGGGCCAACGTCCTGACTTTC; CDR3: CASSFPTGITGANVLTF
D: NA; size: few; J: TRBJ2-3; V: TRBV9; DNA: TGTGCCAGCAGCGTGGTCAGCACAGATACGCAGTATTTT; CDR3: CASSVVSTDTQYF
D: NA; size: few; J: TRBJ1-5; V: TRBV20-1; DNA: TGCAGTGCTTTAAGGAGGAATCAGCCCCAGCATTTT; CDR3: CSALRRNQPQHF
D: NA; size: few; J: TRBJ2-7; V: TRBV28; DNA: TGTGCCAGCAGTTCCCGTCAGGCCCGCGAGCAGTACTTC; CDR3: CASSSRQAREQYF
D: NA; size: once; J: TRBJ2-7; V: TRBV4-3; DNA: TGCGCCAGCAGCCGATTCGGCGAGGGGGCCTACGAGCAGTACTTC; CDR3: CASSRFGEGAYEQYF
D: NA; size: NA; J: TRBJ2-5; V: TRBV4-2; DNA: TGTGCCAGCAGCCAAGGAAGGGAGAAAGAGACCCAGTACTTC; CDR3: CASSQGREKETQYF
D: TRBD1; size: NA; J: TRBJ1-2; V: TRBV4-1; DNA: TGCGCCAGCACCCTTCCCGGGACAGGGCAAGGCTACACCTTC; CDR3: CASTLPGTGQGYTF
D: NA; size: NA; J: TRBJ1-1; V: TRBV4-2; DNA: TGTGCCAGCAGCCAAGGAGCCTGGGGAAACACTGAAGCTTTCTTT; CDR3: CASSQGAWGNTEAFF
D: NA; size: many; J: TRBJ1-1; V: TRBV25-1; DNA: TGTGCCAGCAGTGAAAGGGGAGTTAATACGGCTTTCTTT; CDR3: CASSERGVNTAFF
D: NA; size: NA; J: TRBJ1-2; V: TRBV4-2; DNA: TGTGCCAGCAGCCAAGAAGGGCGGAACTATGGCTACACCTTC; CDR3: CASSQEGRNYGYTF
D: NA; size: few; J: TRBJ1-6; V: TRBV12-3/TRBV12-4; DNA: TGTGCCAGCAGCACGCAGGGGCAGAGCTATAATTCACCCCTCCACTTT; CDR3: CASSTQGQSYNSPLHF
D: TRBD2; size: NA; J: TRBJ2-3; V: TRBV12-3/TRBV12-4; DNA: TGTGCCAGCAGTGTTTCTAGCGGGGTCGGCACAGATACGCAGTATTTT; CDR3: CASSVSSGVGTDTQYF
D: NA; size: NA; J: TRBJ1-5; V: TRBV3-1; DNA: TGTGCCAGCAGCCAAGGACAGCATAATCAGCCCCAGCATTTT; CDR3: CASSQGQHNQPQHF
D: NA; size: NA; J: TRBJ2-5; V: TRBV5-1; DNA: TGCGCCAGCAGCTTGGCGTGGGAGACCCAGTACTTC; CDR3: CASSLAWETQYF
D: NA; size: few; J: TRBJ1-1; V: TRBV12-3/TRBV12-4; DNA: TGTGCCAGCAGTTTAGCGCGGGGGGGCACTGAAGCTTTCTTT; CDR3: CASSLARGGTEAFF
D: NA; size: few; J: TRBJ1-6; V: TRBV27; DNA: TGTGCCAGCAGCCCCAGAGACTTTTTCTATAATTCACCCCTCCACTTT; CDR3: CASSPRDFFYNSPLHF
D: TRBD1; size: few; J: TRBJ1-4; V: TRBV28; DNA: TGTGCCAGTGGACAGGCTAATGAAAAACTGTTTTTT; CDR3: CASGQANEKLFF
D: NA; size: NA; J: TRBJ2-5; V: TRBV29-1; DNA: TGCAGCGTTGCCCAGAGGGAGACCCAGTACTTC; CDR3: CSVAQRETQYF
D: NA; size: NA; J: TRBJ2-6; V: TRBV3-1; DNA: TGTGCCAGCAGCCTGGGGGAAGGGGAGAACGTCCTGACTTTC; CDR3: CASSLGEGENVLTF
D: NA; size: NA; J: TRBJ1-1; V: TRBV7-9; DNA: TGTGCCAGCAGCTTAGTTGGGGGGCTGAACACTGAAGCTTTCTTT; CDR3: CASSLVGGLNTEAFF
D: NA; size: NA; J: TRBJ1-6; V: TRBV6-5; DNA: TGTGCCAGCAGTCCCCAGGGAGATAATTCACCCCTCCACTTT; CDR3: CASSPQGDNSPLHF
D: NA; size: NA; J: TRBJ1-6; V: TRBV5-1; DNA: TGCGCCAGCAGGTCGGGACGAAGTAATTCACCCCTCCACTTT; CDR3: CASRSGRSNSPLHF
D: TRBD1; size: NA; J: TRBJ1-6; V: TRBV7-8; DNA: TGTGCCAGCAGCTTACCGCAGGGACAGTATAATTCACCCCTCCACTTT; CDR3: CASSLPQGQYNSPLHF
D: TRBD1; size: few; J: TRBJ1-6; V: TRBV6-5; DNA: TGTGCCAGCAGCCGGGACAGCTTTTCTTCACCCCTCCACTTT; CDR3: CASSRDSFSSPLHF
D: TRBD1; size: NA; J: TRBJ1-4; V: TRBV6-5; DNA: TGTGCCAGCAGTTACACTGCGGGACAGGGGGATGAAAAACTGTTTTTT; CDR3: CASSYTAGQGDEKLFF
D: NA; size: NA; J: TRBJ1-1; V: TRBV4-3; DNA: TGCGCCAGCAGCCAAGATCCCTTTCGACGGGCTGAAGCTTTCTTT; CDR3: CASSQDPFRRAEAFF
D: NA; size: NA; J: TRBJ2-7; V: TRBV29-1; DNA: TGCAGCGTTGCTCAAAAGGCCCACGAGCAGTACTTC; CDR3: CSVAQKAHEQYF
D: NA; size: few; J: TRBJ1-1; V: TRBV5-1; DNA: TGCGCCAGCATAGGGGGGGCGAAAGCTTTCTTT; CDR3: CASIGGAKAFF
D: TRBD1; size: NA; J: TRBJ1-5; V: TRBV12-3/TRBV12-4; DNA: TGTGCCAGCAGACAGGGGCGTATCCCCAATCAGCCCCAGCATTTT; CDR3: CASRQGRIPNQPQHF
D: NA; size: NA; J: TRBJ2-5; V: TRBV28; DNA: TGTGCCAGCAGTTCCCCGGCCCCCCAGTACTTC; CDR3: CASSSPAPQYF
D: NA; size: few; J: TRBJ1-1; V: TRBV6-2/TRBV6-3; DNA: TGTGCCAGCAGTTACACGGGGAACACTGAAGCTTTCTTT; CDR3: CASSYTGNTEAFF
D: TRBD1; size: few; J: TRBJ1-1; V: TRBV10-3; DNA: TGTGCCACCCAGGGGGACAGGTTGAACACTGAAGCTTTCTTT; CDR3: CATQGDRLNTEAFF